Listed below are T cell receptor beta chains from one sample, sequenced in a study of CD8+CD57+ T cells in acquired aplastic anemia. A single record per CDR3 protein comes from TCRdb applying MiXCR to the reads. The table has approximately 180,000 distinct CDR3 sequences, approximately 48% seen once. What was sequenced was sorted CD4+, CD8+, or CD8+CD57+ T cells (not recorded which) from PBMCs. Receptors were obtained from a human donor with aplastic anemia. Each CDR3 is given with its conserved first and last residue. Each record gives: J gene, V gene, D gene, clone size, CDR3 protein, CDR3 DNA. A D gene is named only where the DNA matches it firmly. Expanded clones get a size class; other rows say once, few or many, or leave the size out.

>TRBJ2-1|TRBV20-1|TRBD2|many
CSALPTGTSVYNEQFF
TGCAGTGCCCTTCCAACCGGGACTAGCGTCTACAATGAGCAGTTCTTC
>TRBJ2-5|TRBV5-4|-|many
CASSLGVGRGETQYF
TGTGCCAGCAGCTTGGGGGTGGGGAGAGGAGAGACCCAGTACTTC
>TRBJ1-2|TRBV10-2|-|once
CASSESNIRTALPGYTF
TGCGCCAGCAGTGAGTCAAATATTAGGACAGCTTTACCTGGCTACACCTTC
>TRBJ2-7|TRBV6-2/TRBV6-3|TRBD1|few
CASSYSGTGAAWGMSEQYF
TGTGCCAGCAGTTACTCAGGGACAGGGGCTGCCTGGGGAATGTCCGAGCAGTACTTC
>TRBJ1-1|TRBV19|-|-
CASSIGSHNTEAFF
TGTGCCAGTAGTATAGGCAGCCATAACACTGAAGCTTTCTTT
>TRBJ2-1|TRBV19|TRBD1|once
CASRGTGPRYNGQFF
TGTGCCAGTAGGGGGACAGGCCCTCGTTACAATGGGCAGTTCTTC
>TRBJ1-1|TRBV9|-|-
CASWVGVNTEAFF
TGTGCCAGCTGGGTGGGGGTGAACACTGAAGCTTTCTTT
>TRBJ1-6|TRBV11-2|TRBD1|once
CASSLGTGARSGDNSPLHF
TGTGCCAGCAGCTTGGGGACAGGGGCTCGCTCAGGGGATAATTCACCCCTCCACTTT
>TRBJ2-2|TRBV7-2|-|many
CASSLELGTGELFF
TGTGCCAGCAGCTTAGAGTTGGGCACCGGGGAGCTGTTTTTT
>TRBJ2-1|TRBV12-5|-|many
CASGLVDEQFF
TGTGCTAGTGGTTTGGTGGATGAGCAGTTCTTC
>TRBJ2-1|TRBV11-2|-|-
CASSFGTALNEQFF
TGTGCCAGCAGCTTCGGGACTGCCCTTAATGAGCAGTTCTTC
>TRBJ1-1|TRBV29-1|-|once
CSVAPRGGTEAFF
TGCAGCGTTGCCCCGAGGGGGGGCACTGAAGCTTTCTTT
>TRBJ1-1|TRBV7-6|TRBD1|many
CASSLGQGANTEAFF
TGTGCCAGCAGCTTAGGGCAGGGGGCCAACACTGAAGCTTTCTTT
>TRBJ2-3|TRBV12-3/TRBV12-4|-|-
CASSVGGRLYTQYF
TGTGCCAGCAGTGTGGGGGGCCGTCTTTATACGCAGTATTTT
>TRBJ1-2|TRBV13|-|-
CASSQGRDTNYGYTF
TGTGCCAGCAGCCAGGGGCGGGATACTAACTATGGCTACACCTTC
>TRBJ2-3|TRBV7-2|TRBD1|-
CASSLAGTGATDTQYF
TGTGCCAGCAGCTTAGCTGGGACAGGGGCCACAGATACGCAGTATTTT
>TRBJ1-2|TRBV19|-|-
CASNMGNRGYTF
TGTGCCAGTAACATGGGGAATCGCGGCTACACCTTC
>TRBJ1-2|TRBV20-1|-|many
CSAGGGTDYGYTF
TGCAGTGCTGGGGGGGGGACGGACTATGGCTACACCTTC
>TRBJ1-2|TRBV2|-|-
CASSEIYGGGYGYTF
TGTGCCAGCAGTGAAATCTACGGGGGAGGCTATGGCTACACCTTC
>TRBJ1-1|TRBV6-1|-|-
CASSRTSGTEAFF
TGTGCCAGCTCGCGGACATCAGGCACTGAAGCTTTCTTT
>TRBJ2-7|TRBV5-1|-|many
CASSLGRNEQYF
TGCGCCAGCAGCTTGGGCAGGAACGAGCAGTACTTC
>TRBJ1-1|TRBV12-3/TRBV12-4|-|few
CASSFQGFTEAFF
TGTGCCAGCAGTTTCCAGGGGTTCACTGAAGCTTTCTTT
>TRBJ2-1|TRBV2|TRBD2|-
CASRSLAGDEQFF
TGTGCCAGCAGAAGTCTAGCGGGAGATGAGCAGTTCTTC
>TRBJ2-1|TRBV12-3/TRBV12-4|TRBD2|many
CASSAREYSGRTYNEQFF
TGTGCCAGCAGCGCCCGGGAGTATAGCGGGAGGACCTACAATGAGCAGTTCTTC
>TRBJ1-3|TRBV5-8|TRBD1|-
CASSQTGQGNTIYF
TGTGCCAGCAGCCAGACAGGGCAAGGAAACACCATATATTTT
>TRBJ1-4|TRBV2|-|many
CASGGGEGIEKLFF
TGTGCCAGCGGGGGGGGCGAAGGTATTGAAAAACTGTTTTTT
>TRBJ2-3|TRBV19|-|-
CASSIGARSTDTQYF
TGTGCCAGTAGTATAGGGGCCAGAAGCACAGATACGCAGTATTTT
>TRBJ2-7|TRBV20-1|TRBD1|many
CSARGQGITYEQYF
TGCAGTGCTAGAGGACAGGGAATAACCTACGAGCAGTACTTC
>TRBJ2-3|TRBV4-2|TRBD2|-
CASSPRGRDLIGNTDTQYF
TGTGCCAGCAGCCCTCGCGGGAGGGATTTGATAGGGAACACAGATACGCAGTATTTT
>TRBJ2-5|TRBV7-6|TRBD2|many
CASSAGTSGLGETQYF
TGTGCCAGCAGCGCCGGGACTAGCGGCCTGGGAGAGACCCAGTACTTC
>TRBJ2-3|TRBV5-1|TRBD1|-
CASSLVVDRGSDTQYF
TGCGCCAGCAGCCTGGTTGTTGACAGGGGGAGCGATACGCAGTATTTT
>TRBJ2-1|TRBV11-2|-|-
CASSISGGQSNEQFF
TGTGCCAGCAGCATAAGCGGTGGGCAGAGCAATGAGCAGTTCTTC
>TRBJ2-1|TRBV24-1|TRBD2|-
CATSDKPGLAGGKYNEQFF
TGTGCCACCAGTGATAAACCGGGACTAGCGGGAGGGAAGTACAATGAGCAGTTCTTC
>TRBJ2-7|TRBV24-1|-|-
CATSDPDNLKQYF
TGTGCCACCAGTGACCCCGACAACCTGAAGCAGTACTTC
>TRBJ2-1|TRBV10-3|TRBD2|few
CAISTSGNNEQFF
TGTGCCATCAGTACTAGCGGTAACAATGAGCAGTTCTTC
>TRBJ2-5|TRBV13|-|once
CASSLEGNQETQYF
TGTGCCAGCAGCTTAGAGGGCAACCAAGAGACCCAGTACTTC
>TRBJ2-1|TRBV5-6|-|many
CASSLQTSSYNEQFF
TGTGCCAGCAGCTTACAGACGAGCTCCTACAATGAGCAGTTCTTC
>TRBJ1-2|TRBV5-4|-|few
CASSLDRGYGYTF
TGTGCCAGCAGCTTGGACCGAGGCTATGGCTACACCTTC
>TRBJ2-1|TRBV10-1|TRBD2|-
CASKGSGSGKQFF
TGCGCCAGCAAGGGGAGCGGGAGTGGGAAGCAGTTCTTC
>TRBJ2-5|TRBV29-1|-|many
CSVGAGQETQYF
TGCAGCGTTGGGGCAGGGCAAGAGACCCAGTACTTC
>TRBJ2-3|TRBV20-1|TRBD2|-
CSARASGRADAQCF
TGCAGTGCGAGGGCCAGCGGGAGGGCAGATGCGCAGTGTTTT
>TRBJ1-1|TRBV19|-|-
CASSIVPSEAFF
TGTGCCAGTAGTATAGTCCCTTCTGAAGCTTTCTTT
>TRBJ2-1|TRBV10-3|-|-
CAISRPGIHSEQFF
TGTGCCATCAGTCGCCCGGGGATACATAGTGAGCAGTTCTTC
>TRBJ1-3|TRBV19|-|many
CASTTPQGNTIYF
TGTGCCAGTACCACCCCCCAGGGAAACACCATATATTTT
>TRBJ2-7|TRBV12-3/TRBV12-4|-|many
CASSLDRRLKNF
TGTGCCAGCAGTCTTGACCGACGACTAAAGAACTTC
>TRBJ1-1|TRBV6-5|-|-
CASRYLEGTEAFF
TGTGCCAGCCGGTACCTCGAAGGCACTGAAGCTTTCTTT
>TRBJ1-6|TRBV9|-|many
CASSAGDARNSPLHF
TGTGCCAGCAGCGCCGGGGACGCGCGAAATTCACCCCTCCACTTT
>TRBJ1-6|TRBV7-9|-|few
CASSSQVPSPLHF
TGTGCCAGCAGCTCCCAGGTCCCATCACCCCTCCACTTT
>TRBJ2-5|TRBV7-3|TRBD2|once
CASSLRVTSGGSQETQYF
TGTGCCAGCAGCTTACGCGTCACTAGCGGGGGGTCCCAAGAGACCCAGTACTTC
>TRBJ1-1|TRBV29-1|-|-
CSVPTFGSGNTEAFF
TGCAGCGTACCCACGTTTGGGTCCGGTAACACTGAAGCTTTCTTT
>TRBJ2-5|TRBV10-3|-|-
CAISEEVGVPEETQYF
TGTGCCATCAGTGAGGAGGTAGGGGTGCCCGAAGAGACCCAGTACTTC
>TRBJ1-3|TRBV10-3|-|-
CAISERTLSGNTIYF
TGTGCCATCAGTGAGCGTACGCTCTCTGGAAACACCATATATTTT
>TRBJ2-1|TRBV10-3|TRBD2|many
CAISRGAGGGSYNEQFF
TGTGCCATCAGTCGGGGAGCGGGAGGGGGCTCCTACAATGAGCAGTTCTTC